This T cell receptor (beta chain) was documented in a study of cytotoxic CD8 clonotypes in ibrutinib-treated CLL. Profiled with immunoSEQ multiplex PCR; TCRdb holds only in-frame clones, not every one. The table shows around 33,000 clones, with about 70% occurring only once. This CDR3 spans 12 amino acids. Germline loops: CDR1 MDHEN, CDR2 SYDVKM. V lost 7 bases to trimming and J lost 8 bases, with 13 bases between them. In regard to this clone: The antigen remains undetermined.

Broader study findings: Few clonotypes were public, and these shrank or held steady under treatment. Clonality increased at ibrutinib response, then returned toward baseline at progression.

The genes are TRBV28 and TRBJ2-3; possibly TRBD2 for D (6 bases). The sequencing used PBMCs, collected before ibrutinib treatment. This receptor was taken from a human donor with chronic lymphocytic leukemia. The CDR3 DNA is TGTGCCAGCACCTTACCGGGACTTACGCAGTATTTT. It codes for CASTLPGLTQYF.